A selection of T cell receptor beta chains follows, all from one sample in a study of CD8+CD57+ T cells in acquired aplastic anemia. One entry per CDR3 protein, called by TCRdb with MiXCR from the reads. The sample shows about 180,000 distinct CDR3 sequences, roughly 43% of them seen only once. The specimen sequenced was sorted CD4+, CD8+, or CD8+CD57+ T cells (not recorded which) from PBMCs. These receptors were obtained from a human donor with aplastic anemia. Both conserved end residues are part of each CDR3. A D gene is named only where the DNA matches it firmly. Not all rows give a size; the values are once, few, many and, for expanded clones, a class.

D gene	V gene	clone size	J gene	CDR3 DNA	CDR3 protein
-	TRBV12-3/TRBV12-4	many	TRBJ2-7	TGTGCCAGCAGTTGGACGCTGGGGACCTACGAGCAGTACTTC	CASSWTLGTYEQYF
-	TRBV10-3	-	TRBJ1-5	TGTGCCATCAGGGGGTCAGGGAGCAATCAGCCCCAGCATTTT	CAIRGSGSNQPQHF
-	TRBV19	-	TRBJ1-2	TGTGCCAGTAGTATTTCCGGGAGACTAAACTATTGCTACACCTTC	CASSISGRLNYCYTF
-	TRBV19	-	TRBJ1-5	TGTGCCAGTAGTATGAGTGCACAGTTACGGTTTAGCAATCAGCCCCAGCATTTT	CASSMSAQLRFSNQPQHF
-	TRBV25-1	many	TRBJ2-7	TGTGCCAGCATAAGCAGGGACGGGTACGAGCAGTACTTC	CASISRDGYEQYF
-	TRBV7-2	many	TRBJ2-2	TGTGCCAGCAGCTCCTCGGGCACCGGGGAGCTGTTTTTT	CASSSSGTGELFF
TRBD1	TRBV7-3	-	TRBJ1-2	TGTGCCAGCAGCTCGCAGGGGGCGGGGATTTTGGATGGCTACACCTTC	CASSSQGAGILDGYTF
TRBD2	TRBV2	many	TRBJ2-7	TGTGCCAGCAGTGCGGCGGCTAGCGGGGCTGGCGAGCAGTACTTC	CASSAAASGAGEQYF
TRBD1	TRBV19	-	TRBJ2-3	TGTGCCAGCAGCCAGGGACAGGTTAGCACAGATACGCAGTATTTT	CASSQGQVSTDTQYF
-	TRBV2	-	TRBJ1-6	TGTGTCAGCAGTGTAGTTGGGCCACCCCTCCACTTT	CVSSVVGPPLHF
TRBD2	TRBV20-1	many	TRBJ2-5	TGCAGTGCTAGAGATTTGCTAGCGGGGCCCGAAAAGACCCAGTACTTC	CSARDLLAGPEKTQYF
-	TRBV20-1	many	TRBJ2-1	TGCAGTGCTAGACCCGGGGGGCAAGGTGAGCAGTTCTTC	CSARPGGQGEQFF
-	TRBV7-8	few	TRBJ1-1	TGTGCCAGCAGCTTTAAACAGGGTACTGAAGCTTTCTTT	CASSFKQGTEAFF
-	TRBV15	many	TRBJ1-1	TGTGCCACCAGCAGAGACCAGTCTGAAGCTTTCTTT	CATSRDQSEAFF
TRBD1	TRBV15	-	TRBJ2-3	TGTGCCACCAGCAGCGACTCGCAGGGGGCGGATACGCAGTATTTT	CATSSDSQGADTQYF
-	TRBV19	few	TRBJ1-1	TGTGCCAGTAGTATAACAGGATACACTGAAGCTTTCTTT	CASSITGYTEAFF
-	TRBV12-3/TRBV12-4	many	TRBJ2-3	TGTGCCACTGGGGGAGGAGGCACAGATACGCAGTATTTT	CATGGGGTDTQYF
-	TRBV5-6	-	TRBJ1-3	TGTGCCAGCATCCAACGGGGCAGACAGAGCTCTGGAAACACCATATATTTT	CASIQRGRQSSGNTIYF
-	TRBV2	-	TRBJ2-7	TGTGCCAGCAGTGATAGCCGGGGATCCTACGAGCAGTACTTC	CASSDSRGSYEQYF
TRBD1	TRBV19	-	TRBJ2-7	TGTGCCAGTAGTACTGACAGGGTTGCCTACGAGCAGTACTTC	CASSTDRVAYEQYF
TRBD1	TRBV24-1	-	TRBJ2-7	TGTGCCACCAGTGACCGGGGACAGGTAGCCTATGAGCAGTACTTC	CATSDRGQVAYEQYF
TRBD2	TRBV5-4	-	TRBJ2-5	TGTGCCAGCAGCTTGTTGGAGGGACTAGCGGGGGCCCCGGGGGCCCAGTACTTC	CASSLLEGLAGAPGAQYF
-	TRBV7-6	-	TRBJ2-1	TGTGCCAGCAGCTCCCAGCCGGGGAAATCCAATGAGCAGTTCTTC	CASSSQPGKSNEQFF
TRBD1	TRBV25-1	many	TRBJ2-2	TGTGCCAGCAGTAGACAGGGGTCCACCGGGGAGCTGTTTTTT	CASSRQGSTGELFF
-	TRBV6-1	-	TRBJ2-3	TGTGCCAGCATCCCCTACCGCGGGGTTGGTACGCAGTATTTT	CASIPYRGVGTQYF
TRBD1	TRBV7-9	-	TRBJ1-5	TGTGCCAGCAGCTTAACAGGGGTTCAGCCCCAGCATTTT	CASSLTGVQPQHF
TRBD1	TRBV2	-	TRBJ1-1	TGTGCCAGCAGAGAGACAGGGGGGGCGAACACTGAAGCTTTCTTT	CASRETGGANTEAFF
TRBD1	TRBV9	-	TRBJ1-2	TGTGCCAGCAGCGTGGGGCAGGGGGATTATGGCTACACCTTC	CASSVGQGDYGYTF
TRBD2	TRBV7-8	many	TRBJ2-7	TGTGCCAGCAGCTCTCTGCGGGGGGGCGGGGAGCAGTACTTC	CASSSLRGGGEQYF
-	TRBV24-1	-	TRBJ2-5	TGTGCCACCAGTGATGCCGGGACGGACCAAGAGACCCAGTACTTC	CATSDAGTDQETQYF
-	TRBV19	many	TRBJ2-7	TGTGCCAGTAGTTCCGGCCCCCAACCTTACGAGCAGTACTTC	CASSSGPQPYEQYF
-	TRBV10-3	many	TRBJ1-3	TGTGCCATCAGGGACACTACCTCTGGAAACACCATATATTTT	CAIRDTTSGNTIYF
TRBD1	TRBV5-6	many	TRBJ2-7	TGTGCCAGCAGCCCCGGGACAGGGGGCACCGAGCAGTACTTC	CASSPGTGGTEQYF
-	TRBV2	many	TRBJ1-1	TGTGCCAGCAGTGAAGGGGGCGGGGGGCTGGCTGAAGCTTTCTTT	CASSEGGGGLAEAFF